The TCR beta chain described here comes from a study of T cells after yellow fever vaccination. Broader study findings: A weaker secondary response peaked on day 5, the primary on day 15. Primary-vaccination clones mostly resurfaced post-booster (around 95% CD4, approximately 90% CD8).

On this clonotype itself: Its antigen is not identified.

TCR cDNA, made by 5'RACE template switching, carried an added universal primer site and UMIs. TCRdb itself ran the 5' RACE reads through MiXCR, one entry per CDR3 protein. The sample carries a few hundred thousand distinct CDR3 sequences, roughly an eighth recorded once. After removal of 5 bases from V and 0 bases from J, the junction contained 5 bases not matched to a gene. CDR3 length: 16 amino acids. The germline CDR1 and CDR2 sequences are KGHSH and LQKENI. Specimen: CD4+ T cells sorted from PBMCs, collected 15 days after the yellow fever booster vaccination. The chain has TRBV18 and TRBJ1-5, with TRBD1 identical over 9 bases. This receptor was obtained from a man between 18 and 35 years old who received the YFV17D yellow fever vaccine. The CDR3 here is CASSSGTGTSNQPQHF. The CDR3 DNA sequence: TGTGCCAGCTCATCCGGGACAGGGACTAGCAATCAGCCCCAGCATTTT.